The next 5 T cell receptor beta chains were all read from a single sample in a study of T cells in Graves' hyperthyroidism and ophthalmopathy. Using RNA transcripts as the source, TCR beta CDR3 regions were amplified. A first-round RT-PCR of the TCR CDR3 used the HTBI primer set. Via MiXCR, TCRdb re-called the multiplex PCR reads, giving one row per CDR3 protein. The sample consists of more than 550,000 distinct CDR3 sequences, about 45% of them appearing once. Sample: peripheral blood or thyroid tissue (not recorded which). All receptors derive from an adult man with Graves' disease, either hyperthyroidism or ophthalmopathy (not recorded which).

This clonotype has only one observation. The V and J genes are TRBV25-1 and TRBJ1-4; 7 bases match TRBD1. This CDR3 comprises 15 residues. Germline assignment: CDR1 MGHDK and CDR2 SYGVNS. The CDR3 DNA reads as TGTGCTAGAGATTTCTGGGGACAGTCACAGGAAAAACTGTTTTTT. Translation gives CARDFWGQSQEKLFF.

This chain joins TRBV5-1 and TRBJ1-1, with 12 bases fitting TRBD1. This CDR3 is 15 amino acids long. Looked up from germline, CDR1 is SGHRS and CDR2 is YFSETQ. V lost 5 bases, J lost 4 bases, and 6 bases stayed unmatched. DNA for the CDR3: TGCGCCAGCAGGTCGGGACAGGGGGCTCTCACTGAAGCTTTCTTT. It translates to CASRSGQGALTEAFF.

Of note for this clonotype: At one end, the junction sequence differs from germline, possibly due to a read error. The gene calls are TRBV10-1 and TRBJ1-1; maybe TRBD1 (5 bases). Germline assignment: CDR1 WNHNN and CDR2 SYGVQD (reference sequence). The CDR3 length is 13 residues. CDR3 residues: CASRYDSNTEASF. In DNA, the CDR3 is TGCGCCAGCAGGTATGACAGTAACACTGAAGCTTCCTTT.

This clonotype was observed a few times. This rearrangement joins TRBV7-3 to TRBJ2-2, with 8 nucleotides matching TRBD2. Per the germline V gene, CDR1 is SGHTA and CDR2 is FQGTGA. The CDR3 has 17 residues. V trimming: 5 bases; J trimming: 3 bases; junction bases outside the gene matches: 11. The CDR3 DNA follows: TGTGCCAGCAGCGTAGGTGGAGCGGGGGCCTACACCGGGGAGCTGTTTTTT. Protein sequence: CASSVGGAGAYTGELFF.

The V gene is TRBV20-1, the J gene TRBJ2-5; TRBD2 agrees at 7 bases. The J call may be in error: the DNA end matches TRBJ2-7 better. The CDR3 totals 13 residues. Germline V lookup: CDR1 DFQATT, CDR2 SNEGSKA (reference sequence). CDR3 region: CSARRRGGNEQYF. In DNA, the CDR3 is TGCAGTGCTAGACGGCGGGGAGGGAACGAGCAGTACTTC.